The 21 T cell receptor beta chains given below trace back to one sample, sequenced in a study of T cell repertoires in cytomegalovirus infection. TCRdb independently ran MiXCR on the reads; one entry per CDR3 protein. The table lists around 180,000 distinct CDR3 sequences, roughly 28% of them singletons. Sequencing was performed on PBMCs. All receptors derive from a human donor in good health (CMV status not recorded). Some clones in this sample may be carry-over from other donors' samples.

The chain uses TRBV9 and TRBJ2-3; 10 bases fit TRBD2. Losses at the gene ends were 4 bases for V and 4 bases for J; bases not matched to a gene: 6. The CDR3 covers 15 residues. Germline CDR1 reads SGDLS; CDR2 reads YYNGEE. The CDR3 DNA follows: TGTGCCAGCAGCTGGAGCGGGGGGGCCTCAGATACGCAGTATTTT. This translates into CASSWSGGASDTQYF.

The chain is built from TRBV18 and TRBJ1-4; TRBD1 matches at 9 bases. CDR1 KGHSH and CDR2 LQKENI come from the germline V gene. The trim removed 6 bases at V and 4 bases at J, leaving 6 bases unmatched. The CDR3 is 15 residues long. As DNA, the CDR3 is TGTGCCAGCTCTCCGGTGACAGGGGGTAATGAAAAACTGTTTTTT. Its protein product is CASSPVTGGNEKLFF.

The CDR3 bases are TGCGCCAGCAGCCCCCCGGACAGGGACTATGGCTACACCTTC. It encodes CASSPPDRDYGYTF. This chain uses TRBV4-1 with TRBJ1-2; 8 nucleotides agree with TRBD1. Germline trimming cut 4 bases from V and 3 bases from J; bases unmatched to any gene: 4. Germline V CDR1 and CDR2: MGHRA, YSYEKL. There are 14 residues in the CDR3.

As DNA, the CDR3 is TGTGCCAGCACTCTCGAGTTAAGCACAGATACGCAGTATTTT. Translation gives CASTLELSTDTQYF. The chain employs TRBV6-2 or TRBV6-3 and TRBJ2-3; unclear D gene. V was trimmed by 7 bases and J by 0 bases, leaving 11 bases between them. There are 14 residues in the CDR3. CDR1 and CDR2 from the germline V gene are MNHEY and SVGEGT.

This clonotype was recorded a few times. The rearrangement uses TRBV7-2 and TRBJ1-1; no definite D call. Between the trimmed V and J ends, which lost 1 base and 1 base, there was a span of 7 bases. Germline V gene data show CDR1 as SGHTA and CDR2 as FQGNSA. There are 14 residues in the CDR3. The CDR3 coding sequence is TGTGCCAGCAGCTTAGAGGCGGGGAACACTGAAGCTTTCTTT. Protein product: CASSLEAGNTEAFF.

This clonotype was picked up many times. The rearrangement uses TRBV7-2 and TRBJ2-7, with 10 bases identical to TRBD2. Per germline, CDR1 SGHTA and CDR2 FQGNSA. V lost 5 bases, J lost 3 bases, and 7 bases stayed unmatched. This CDR3 contains 15 residues. The CDR3 DNA reads TGTGCCAGCAGCCCCCCTAGCGGGGGCCTCTACGAGCAGTACTTC. This translates into CASSPPSGGLYEQYF.

The rearrangement joins TRBV6-2 or TRBV6-3 to TRBJ2-2; 8 nucleotides match TRBD1. J was trimmed by 4 bases and V by 7 bases; bases with no gene match: 11. The CDR3 is 16 amino acids. The germline CDR1 and CDR2 sequences are MNHEY and SVGEGT. CDR3 sequence (DNA): TGTGCCAGCACCTTATTTGGTACAGGGGGCACCGGGGAGCTGTTTTTT. It encodes CASTLFGTGGTGELFF.

This clonotype was picked up a small number of times. The chain employs TRBV29-1 and TRBJ2-2; D is uncertain. The CDR3 length is 13 residues. Deletions cut 5 bases from V and 0 bases from J, with 7 bases between. CDR1 and CDR2 (germline): SQVTM, ANQGSEA. The CDR3 here is CSVWTANTGELFF. The CDR3 DNA reads as TGCAGCGTTTGGACGGCGAACACCGGGGAGCTGTTTTTT.

This clonotype was seen more than once but under ten times. V is TRBV11-2 and J is TRBJ1-1, with D possibly being TRBD1 (5 bases). The V end was cut by 0 bases, the J end by 1 base, with 12 bases between. Germline CDR1 is SGHAT and CDR2 is FQNNGV. This CDR3 comprises 16 residues. CDR3 protein: CASSLEIAGTNTEAFF. DNA for the CDR3: TGTGCCAGCAGCTTAGAAATAGCAGGGACGAACACTGAAGCTTTCTTT.

This clonotype has only a few counts. The V gene is TRBV30, the J gene TRBJ1-5; 7 nucleotides agree with TRBD1. The V gene end was trimmed by 5 bases and the J gene end by 4 bases; junction bases not matched to a gene: 8. The CDR3 is 14 amino acids. CDR1 GTSNPN and CDR2 SVGIG come from the germline V gene (reference sequence). CDR3 coding DNA: TGTGCCTGGTCACAGGGGCTGGGGAATCAGCCCCAGCATTTT. Its protein product is CAWSQGLGNQPQHF.

This clonotype was found many times. V is TRBV7-2 and J is TRBJ1-1; unclear D gene. CDR1 and CDR2 (germline): SGHTA, FQGNSA. This CDR3 is 15 amino acids long. The ends were cut back, 1 base at V and 1 base at J, with 10 bases in the middle. This CDR3 reads CASSLGALRNTEAFF. The CDR3 DNA follows: TGTGCCAGCAGCTTAGGGGCCCTTAGGAACACTGAAGCTTTCTTT.

This clonotype was seen ten or more times. J is TRBJ2-1 and V is TRBV7-3; D not certain. V shed 5 bases and J shed 5 bases, with 16 bases lying between them. Germline V gene lookup returns CDR1 SGHTA and CDR2 FQGTGA. The CDR3 has 15 amino acids. CDR3 nucleotide sequence: TGTGCCAGCAGCCCAAACCCGATACGGGACAATGAGCAGTTCTTC. Its protein product is CASSPNPIRDNEQFF.

This clonotype was observed a handful of times. The gene calls are TRBV2 and TRBJ1-6, with 8 bases lining up with TRBD1. In germline, CDR1 is SNHLY, CDR2 FYNNEI. The trim removed 2 bases at V and 7 bases at J, leaving 7 bases unmatched. This CDR3 spans 16 amino acids. CDR3 sequence reads: CASSERRTGYNSPLHF. In DNA form, the CDR3 reads TGTGCCAGCAGTGAAAGAAGGACAGGGTACAATTCACCCCTCCACTTT.

J is TRBJ1-6 and V is TRBV23-1; a possible D gene is TRBD1 (6 bases). Being an ORF, TRBV23-1 has a function that is uncertain. The CDR3 length is 16 residues. The V end was cut by 9 bases, the J end by 2 bases, with 17 bases between. The CDR3 region is CASPGAPNTYNSPLHF. The CDR3 DNA reads TGCGCCAGTCCGGGGGCCCCTAACACCTATAATTCACCCCTCCACTTT.

The chain employs TRBV12-3 or TRBV12-4 and TRBJ2-7; no firm D call. This CDR3 contains 14 residues. Deletions cut 2 bases from V and 2 bases from J, with 10 bases between. CDR3 sequence (DNA): TGTGCCAGCAGTTTATCAGGAAACCCCTACGAGCAGTACTTC. Its protein product is CASSLSGNPYEQYF.

The genes are TRBV5-1 and TRBJ2-2; unclear D gene. There are 12 residues in the CDR3. Trimming cost V 4 bases and J 7 bases, with 8 bases left between them. The V gene's germline CDR1 is SGHRS and CDR2 YFSETQ. CDR3 in amino acids: CASSPTGGELFF. In DNA, the CDR3 is TGCGCCAGCAGCCCGACCGGCGGGGAGCTGTTTTTT.

The CDR3 DNA is TGTGCCAGTCGGACAATCCTGAACACTGAAGCTTTCTTT. It encodes CASRTILNTEAFF. The chain joins TRBV5-4 to TRBJ1-1; the D gene is possibly TRBD1 (5 bases). Trimming cost V 8 bases and J 0 bases, with 11 bases left between them. This CDR3 is 13 amino acids long. Looked up from germline, CDR1 is SGHNT and CDR2 is YYREEE (reference sequence).

The chain has TRBV2 and TRBJ1-6, with D tentatively TRBD1 (6 bases). CDR1 and CDR2 (germline): SNHLY, FYNNEI. Trimming stripped 4 bases from V and 9 bases from J, with 19 bases between. The CDR3 has 16 residues. The CDR3 DNA reads as TGTGCCAGCAGTGCGGACCTCAGGGGAATCGGTTCACCCCTCCACTTT. It encodes CASSADLRGIGSPLHF.

A word on this clonotype: The conserved final phenylalanine or tryptophan is absent from the CDR3, which likely points to a read error. This rearrangement joins TRBV29-1 to TRBJ2-5; maybe TRBD2 (5 bases). There are 12 residues in the CDR3. Deletions cut 7 bases from V and 2 bases from J, with 11 bases between. Germline V gene sequence: CDR1 SQVTM, CDR2 ANQGSEA. The CDR3 here is CSGDRGQETQYS. The CDR3 DNA follows: TGCAGCGGAGACCGGGGACAAGAGACCCAGTACTCC.

There are a few counts of this clonotype. The chain has TRBV28 and TRBJ1-1, with a weak D call TRBD1 (6 bases). Germline V gene data show CDR1 as MDHEN and CDR2 as SYDVKM. The CDR3 extends over 14 amino acids. V lost 3 bases and J 5 bases, leaving 13 bases between the germline ends. CDR3 sequence reads: CASSLGGRETEAFF. Written as DNA, the CDR3 is TGTGCCAGCAGTTTGGGGGGGCGAGAGACTGAAGCTTTCTTT.

The chain uses TRBV7-2 and TRBJ1-5; possible D gene TRBD1, 5 bases. This CDR3 spans 17 amino acids. Germline V gene lookup returns CDR1 SGHTA and CDR2 FQGNSA. V lost 6 bases to trimming and J lost 6 bases, with 24 bases between them. The CDR3 region has the DNA TGTGCCAGCAGTAGCCAGAGGGGCCGAGCCGGTAGTCAGCCCCAGCATTTT. Its translation is CASSSQRGRAGSQPQHF.